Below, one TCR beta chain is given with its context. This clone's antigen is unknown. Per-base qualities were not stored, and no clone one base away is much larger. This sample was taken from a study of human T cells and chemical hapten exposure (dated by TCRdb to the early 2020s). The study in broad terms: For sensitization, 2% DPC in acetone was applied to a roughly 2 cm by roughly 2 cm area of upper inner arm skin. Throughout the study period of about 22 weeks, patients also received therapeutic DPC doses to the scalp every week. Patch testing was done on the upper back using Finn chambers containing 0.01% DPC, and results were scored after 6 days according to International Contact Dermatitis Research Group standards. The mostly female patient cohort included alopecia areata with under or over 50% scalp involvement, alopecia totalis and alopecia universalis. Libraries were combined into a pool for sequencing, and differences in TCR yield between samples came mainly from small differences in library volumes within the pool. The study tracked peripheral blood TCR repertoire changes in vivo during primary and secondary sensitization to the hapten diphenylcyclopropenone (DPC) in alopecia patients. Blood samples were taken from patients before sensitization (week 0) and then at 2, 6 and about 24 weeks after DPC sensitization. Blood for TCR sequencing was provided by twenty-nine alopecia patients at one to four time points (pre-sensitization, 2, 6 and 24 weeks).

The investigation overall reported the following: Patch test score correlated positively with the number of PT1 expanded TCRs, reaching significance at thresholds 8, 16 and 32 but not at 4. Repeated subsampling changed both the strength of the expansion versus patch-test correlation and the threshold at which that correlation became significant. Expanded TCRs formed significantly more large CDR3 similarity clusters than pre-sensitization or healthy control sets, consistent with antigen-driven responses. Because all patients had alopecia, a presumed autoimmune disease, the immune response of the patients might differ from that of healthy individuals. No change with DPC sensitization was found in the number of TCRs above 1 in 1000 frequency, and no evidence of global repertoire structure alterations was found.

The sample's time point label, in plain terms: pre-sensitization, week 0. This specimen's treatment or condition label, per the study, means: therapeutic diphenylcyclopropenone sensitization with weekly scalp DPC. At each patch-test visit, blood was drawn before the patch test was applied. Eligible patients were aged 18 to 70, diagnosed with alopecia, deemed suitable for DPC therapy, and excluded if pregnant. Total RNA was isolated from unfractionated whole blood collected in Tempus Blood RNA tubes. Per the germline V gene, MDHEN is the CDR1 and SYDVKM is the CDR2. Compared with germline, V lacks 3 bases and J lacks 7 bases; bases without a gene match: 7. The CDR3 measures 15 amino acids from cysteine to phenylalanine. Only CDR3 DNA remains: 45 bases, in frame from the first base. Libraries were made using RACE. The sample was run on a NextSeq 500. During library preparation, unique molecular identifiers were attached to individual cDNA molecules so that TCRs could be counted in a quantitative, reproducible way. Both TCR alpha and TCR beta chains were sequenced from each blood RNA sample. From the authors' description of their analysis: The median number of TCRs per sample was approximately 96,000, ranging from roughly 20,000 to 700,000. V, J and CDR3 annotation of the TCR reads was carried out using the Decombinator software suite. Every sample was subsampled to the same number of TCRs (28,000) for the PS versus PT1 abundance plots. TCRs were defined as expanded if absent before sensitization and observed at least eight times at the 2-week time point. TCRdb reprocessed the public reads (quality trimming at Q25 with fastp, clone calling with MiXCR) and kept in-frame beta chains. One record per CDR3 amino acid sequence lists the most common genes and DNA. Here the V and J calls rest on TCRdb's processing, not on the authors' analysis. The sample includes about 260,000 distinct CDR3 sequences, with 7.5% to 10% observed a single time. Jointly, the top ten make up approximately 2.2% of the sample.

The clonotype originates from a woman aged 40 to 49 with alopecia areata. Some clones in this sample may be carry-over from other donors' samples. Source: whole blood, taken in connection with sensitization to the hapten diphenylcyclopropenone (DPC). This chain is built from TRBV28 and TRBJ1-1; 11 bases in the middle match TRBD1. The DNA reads TGTGCCAGCAGTTTTTTCGGACAGGGGGCTTTTGAAGCTTTCTTT. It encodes CASSFFGQGAFEAFF.